These 26 T cell receptor beta chains came from one sample sequenced in a study of shared clonotypes between healthy human individuals. Measured with immunoSEQ multiplex PCR; TCRdb has only the in-frame clones, and not every one. This table has over a million clones, 95% to 99% appearing once. The sequenced material came from naive CD4+ T cells sorted from blood. Subset here: CD45RA+ positively selected. These receptors originate from a man aged 30 to 39 in good health.

This sequence joins TRBV9 and TRBJ2-7; D is perhaps TRBD2 (5 bases). Germline lookup yields CDR1 SGDLS and CDR2 YYNGEE. Trimming pared 0 bases from V and 3 bases from J, leaving 13 bases between. CDR3 length equals 15 residues. The CDR3 sequence: CASSVGSEVLYEQYF. The CDR3 coding sequence is TGTGCCAGCAGCGTAGGGTCGGAGGTCCTCTACGAGCAGTACTTC.

The chain employs TRBV27 and TRBJ2-7; 15 bases agree with TRBD2. Germline trimming cut 5 bases from V and 2 bases from J; bases unmatched to any gene: 13. The V gene's germline CDR1 is MNHEY and CDR2 SMNVEV (reference sequence). This CDR3 has 19 residues. The CDR3 DNA sequence: TGTGCCAGCAGTCCCGGGACTAGCGGGAGGTGGGGGGGCCCCTACGAGCAGTACTTC. Translated, it gives CASSPGTSGRWGGPYEQYF.

The chain carries TRBV30 and TRBJ2-5; D remains unclear. The CDR3 loop spans 11 amino acids. V lost 1 base and J lost 8, with 8 bases in between. Germline V CDR1 and CDR2: GTSNPN, SVGIG (reference sequence). Here the CDR3 reads CAWSEGPTQYF. The DNA for the CDR3 is TGTGCCTGGAGTGAGGGCCCCACCCAGTACTTC.

The chain recombines TRBV5-6 with TRBJ1-1; D remains unclear. V lost 0 bases to trimming and J lost 0 bases, with 9 bases between them. Looked up from germline, CDR1 is SGHDT and CDR2 is YYEEEE. There are 15 residues in the CDR3. In nucleotides, the CDR3 is TGTGCCAGCAGCTTGGAGCGGGCCTTGAACACTGAAGCTTTCTTT. Translating it yields CASSLERALNTEAFF.

V gene TRBV4-1 combines with J gene TRBJ1-2; TRBD1 is a possible D gene (5 bases). Trimming pared 3 bases from V and 4 bases from J, leaving 12 bases between. The CDR3 loop spans 14 amino acids. Germline CDR1 MGHRA, CDR2 YSYEKL. CDR3 DNA: TGCGCCAGCAGCCAGGGGTCCGGGACCTATGGCTACACCTTC. This translates into CASSQGSGTYGYTF.

The CDR3 loop is CASSPTSGRARNTQYF. CDR3 sequence (DNA): TGTGCCAGCAGCCCGACTAGCGGGAGGGCACGAAATACGCAGTATTTT. The chain has TRBV5-4 and TRBJ2-3; TRBD2 aligns across 14 bases. Trimming cost V 4 bases and J 7 bases; bases outside gene matches: 8. The CDR3 length is 16 residues. From germline, CDR1 is SGHNT and CDR2 YYREEE (reference sequence).

The chain uses TRBV10-3 and TRBJ2-1; the D gene could be TRBD1 or TRBD2 (5 bases each). The CDR3 spans 13 residues. Trimming took off 10 bases at V and 0 bases at J, with 10 bases between the two ends. Germline CDR1 is ENHRY and CDR2 is SYGVKD. The CDR3 loop reads CATRDASYNEQFF. DNA for the CDR3: TGTGCCACCAGGGACGCCTCCTACAATGAGCAGTTCTTC.

J is TRBJ2-3 and V is TRBV18, with TRBD1 matching 8 bases. V lost 6 bases to trimming and J lost 5 bases; unmatched junction nucleotides: 7. The CDR3 sequence is 14 residues long. Germline CDR1 is KGHSH and CDR2 is LQKENI. CDR3 sequence reads: CASSSAGGLDTQYF. The CDR3 nucleotides are TGTGCCAGCTCCTCGGCAGGGGGCTTAGATACGCAGTATTTT.

J is TRBJ1-2 and V is TRBV2; maybe TRBD1 (6 bases). The CDR3 has 14 amino acids. Germline V gene data show CDR1 as SNHLY and CDR2 as FYNNEI. Trimming stripped 8 bases from V and 0 bases from J, with 13 bases between. This CDR3 is CASRGTSANYGYTF. DNA of the CDR3: TGTGCCAGCCGGGGGACATCAGCTAACTATGGCTACACCTTC.

The V and J genes are TRBV27 and TRBJ1-2; 9 bases fit TRBD1. This CDR3 has 16 residues. Unmatched junction bases numbered 8, after V lost 2 bases and J lost 4 bases. In germline, CDR1 is MNHEY, CDR2 SMNVEV (reference sequence). Written as DNA, the CDR3 is TGTGCCAGCAGTTTACGTACAGGGGGCGCGATCTATGGCTACACCTTC. Its translation is CASSLRTGGAIYGYTF.

The V and J genes are TRBV5-1 and TRBJ2-3; D gene unclear. There are 14 residues in the CDR3. Trimming cost V 3 bases and J 3 bases, with 11 bases left between them. CDR1 and CDR2 (germline): SGHRS, YFSETQ. The CDR3 is CASSSDPWTDTQYF. CDR3 nucleotides: TGCGCCAGCAGCTCTGACCCTTGGACAGATACGCAGTATTTT.

To note about this clone: The same CDR3 arises from other DNA sequences in this sample as well. The chain joins TRBV6-5 to TRBJ2-7, with 10 positions matching TRBD2. The V gene's germline CDR1 is MNHEY and CDR2 SVGAGI. The CDR3 loop spans 14 amino acids. Trimming removed 6 bases from V and 1 base from J; junction bases left unmatched: 3. CDR3 amino acids: CASRRLAGSYEQYF. The CDR3 nucleotides read TGTGCCAGCAGGAGACTAGCGGGTTCCTACGAGCAGTACTTC.

The V gene is TRBV5-1, the J gene TRBJ2-1, with 8 bases lining up with TRBD1. The junction had 12 bases not matched to a gene; V was cut back by 2 bases and J by 5 bases. The CDR3 extends over 17 amino acids. Germline CDR1 is SGHRS and CDR2 is YFSETQ. The CDR3 DNA is TGCGCCAGCAGCTTCCTAACTACAGGGGGTGTTAACAATGAGCAGTTCTTC. Its translation: CASSFLTTGGVNNEQFF. Using reference TRBV5-1 and TRBJ2-1 for the parts outside the CDR3, the full variable domain is KAGVTQTPRYLIKTRGQQVTLSCSPISGHRSVSWYQQTPGQGLQFLFEYFSETQRNKGNFPGRFSGRQFSNSRSEMNVSTLELGDSALYLCASSFLTTGGVNNEQFFGPGTRLTVL.

This chain uses TRBV5-8 with TRBJ2-1; D unresolved. The CDR3 covers 16 residues. CDR1 is SGHTS and CDR2 is YDEGEE in the germline V gene. Trimming shortened V by 4 bases and J by 0 bases, and 14 bases separated the two germline ends. The CDR3 DNA reads as TGTGCCAGCAGCGGGTTGACACCAAGCTCCTACAATGAGCAGTTCTTC. Encoded protein: CASSGLTPSSYNEQFF.

This CDR3 is CASSIGAYEQYF. DNA of the CDR3: TGTGCCAGCAGCATCGGGGCCTACGAGCAGTACTTC. The rearrangement links TRBV5-7 to TRBJ2-7; D perhaps matches TRBD2 (5 bases). TRBV5-7 qualifies as an ORF whose function is uncertain. The CDR3 spans 12 residues. V lost 4 bases and J lost 2, with 7 bases in between.

This chain links TRBV11-2 with TRBJ2-2; D may be TRBD2 (6 bases). Germline values: CDR1 SGHAT, CDR2 FQNNGV. CDR3 length equals 14 residues. The V end lost 5 bases, the J end lost 1 base, and 8 bases lay between the germline ends. CDR3 DNA: TGTGCCAGCAGCCAGGGACTGAACACCGGGGAGCTGTTTTTT. Translated: CASSQGLNTGELFF.

The chain couples TRBV19 to TRBJ2-1; the match to TRBD1 covers 10 bases. Germline CDR1 reads LNHDA; CDR2 reads SQIVND (reference sequence). The junction had 11 bases not matched to a gene; V was cut back by 6 bases and J by 0 bases. CDR3 length: 18 residues. The CDR3 spells CASSPGTGEGGSYNEQFF. The CDR3 DNA reads TGTGCCAGTAGCCCGGGGACAGGGGAAGGGGGCTCCTACAATGAGCAGTTCTTC.

The chain recombines TRBV29-1 with TRBJ1-2; unclear D gene. CDR1 and CDR2 from the germline V gene are SQVTM and ANQGSEA. The CDR3 is 13 amino acids. V lost 4 bases to trimming and J lost 3 bases, with 12 bases between them. CDR3 bases: TGCAGCGTTGTCTGGCAGACTGACTATGGCTACACCTTC. This codes for CSVVWQTDYGYTF.

J is TRBJ2-7 and V is TRBV5-1, with a weak D call TRBD2 (6 bases). Germline V CDR1 and CDR2: SGHRS, YFSETQ. CDR3 length: 16 amino acids. The ends were cut back, 0 bases at V and 5 bases at J, with 18 bases in the middle. DNA for the CDR3: TGCGCCAGCAGCTTGGGCCCCTGGGCTAGCGCTGACGAGCAGTACTTC. This encodes CASSLGPWASADEQYF.

Written as DNA, the CDR3 is TGTGCCAGTAGTCCTCGGGGGCGGCTTTCCTACGAGCAGTACTTC. Translating gives CASSPRGRLSYEQYF. This rearrangement joins TRBV19 to TRBJ2-7; the D gene could be TRBD1 or TRBD2 (6 bases each). The length of the CDR3 is 15 residues. V was clipped by 5 bases and J by 1 base, with 15 bases between them. Germline V gene data show CDR1 as LNHDA and CDR2 as SQIVND (reference sequence).

V is TRBV6-8 and J is TRBJ2-1; D is possibly TRBD2 (6 bases). CDR1 is MNHGY, CDR2 SAAAGT, per germline. With 0 bases removed from V and 3 bases from J, the gap between germline ends came to 24 bases. The CDR3 runs 20 residues. The CDR3 sequence is CASSYSRRLASQRHYNEQFF. The CDR3, as DNA: TGTGCCAGCAGTTACTCCCGGCGGCTAGCGTCCCAGCGACACTACAATGAGCAGTTCTTC.

The rearrangement joins TRBV18 to TRBJ2-7; 7 bases line up with TRBD2. With V trimmed by 5 bases and J by 3 bases, 7 bases remained unmatched. CDR1 and CDR2 from the germline V gene are KGHSH and LQKENI. The CDR3 has 14 amino acids. The CDR3 sequence is CASSAAGLHYEQYF. CDR3 coding DNA: TGTGCCAGCTCAGCAGCGGGACTACACTACGAGCAGTACTTC.

The chain joins TRBV23-1 to TRBJ1-2, with TRBD1 matching over 10 bases. TRBV23-1 is reported as an ORF; its role is uncertain. CDR3 length equals 18 residues. Trimming at V came to 0 bases and at J to 3 bases, leaving 10 bases not matched to a gene. CDR3 in amino acids: CASSQSTRQGACYYGYTF. CDR3 DNA: TGCGCCAGCAGTCAATCTACGAGACAGGGGGCCTGTTACTATGGCTACACCTTC.

The CDR3 loop reads CASSSIPGQGFTDTQYF. CDR3 nucleotide sequence: TGTGCCAGCTCATCAATTCCGGGACAGGGGTTCACAGATACGCAGTATTTT. The chain employs TRBV18 and TRBJ2-3; 10 bases are shared with TRBD1. The CDR3 is 17 residues long. Trimming removed 5 bases from V and 2 bases from J; junction bases left unmatched: 10. Per germline, CDR1 KGHSH and CDR2 LQKENI.

This clone has a single count. The V gene is TRBV6-5, the J gene TRBJ2-1, with no clear D. V lost 2 bases, J lost 0 bases, and 8 bases lay in between. Germline V gene data show CDR1 as MNHEY and CDR2 as SVGAGI. CDR3 length: 15 residues. CDR3 nucleotides: TGTGCCAGCAGTTACGTGGCAACCTCCTACAATGAGCAGTTCTTC. Translated, it gives CASSYVATSYNEQFF.

The chain joins TRBV28 to TRBJ1-5; no definite D call. Trimming removed 7 bases from V and 5 bases from J, with 9 bases in between. This CDR3 contains 12 residues. The germline V gene has CDR1 MDHEN and CDR2 SYDVKM. The CDR3 nucleotides read TGTGCCAGCAACCAGTGGGATCAGCCCCAGCATTTT. As protein: CASNQWDQPQHF.